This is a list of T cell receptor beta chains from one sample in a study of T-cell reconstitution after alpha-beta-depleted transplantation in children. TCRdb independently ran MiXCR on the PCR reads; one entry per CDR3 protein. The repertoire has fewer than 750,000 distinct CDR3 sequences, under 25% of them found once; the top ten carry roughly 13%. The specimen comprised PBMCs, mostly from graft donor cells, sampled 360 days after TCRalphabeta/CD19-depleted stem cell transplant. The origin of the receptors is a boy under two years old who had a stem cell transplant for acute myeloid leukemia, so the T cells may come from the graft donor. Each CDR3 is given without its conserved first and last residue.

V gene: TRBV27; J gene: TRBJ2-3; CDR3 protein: ASSTQRYYREGQGGEDTQY
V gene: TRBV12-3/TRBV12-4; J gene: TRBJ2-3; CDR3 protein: ASTPGIADSTDTQY
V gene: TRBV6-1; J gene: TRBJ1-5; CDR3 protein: ASSRDPDNQPQH
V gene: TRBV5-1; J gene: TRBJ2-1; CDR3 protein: ASAAGTGTYNEQF
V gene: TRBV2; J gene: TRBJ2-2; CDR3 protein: ASKAWTQNTGELF
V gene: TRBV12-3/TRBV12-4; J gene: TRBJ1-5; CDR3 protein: ASSLGQTSNQPQH
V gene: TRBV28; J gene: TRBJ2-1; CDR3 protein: ASSFGPSGGYNEQF
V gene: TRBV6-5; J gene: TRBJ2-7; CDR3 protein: ASSPSRDIFAYEQY
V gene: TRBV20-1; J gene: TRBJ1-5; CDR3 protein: SAQRQGKPQH
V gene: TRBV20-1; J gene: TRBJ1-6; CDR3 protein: SATSPGQGDSPLH
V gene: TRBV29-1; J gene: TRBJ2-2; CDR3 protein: SVTLGQGMTGELF
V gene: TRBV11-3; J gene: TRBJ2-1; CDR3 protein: ASSLLYTGRF
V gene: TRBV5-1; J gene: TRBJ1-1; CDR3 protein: ASSPSTPLNTEAF
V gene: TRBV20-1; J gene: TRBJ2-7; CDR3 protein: SARDGQGRNEQY
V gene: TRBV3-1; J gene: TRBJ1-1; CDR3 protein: ASSQEGQGYTEAF
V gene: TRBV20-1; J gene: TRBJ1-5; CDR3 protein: SARAGVPNQPQH
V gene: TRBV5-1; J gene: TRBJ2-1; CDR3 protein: ASSNPLQSSYNEQF
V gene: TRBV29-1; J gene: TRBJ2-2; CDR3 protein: SVRGRGATGELF
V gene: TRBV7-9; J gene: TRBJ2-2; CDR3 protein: ASSQAPGQDADGELF
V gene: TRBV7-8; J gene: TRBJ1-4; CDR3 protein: ASSLRSSFEKLF
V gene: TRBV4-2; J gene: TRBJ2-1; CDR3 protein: ASSQDRTYNEQF
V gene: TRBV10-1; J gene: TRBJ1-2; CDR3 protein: ASSPSERPRYGYT
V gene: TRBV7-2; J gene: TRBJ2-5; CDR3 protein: ASSLASVQETQY
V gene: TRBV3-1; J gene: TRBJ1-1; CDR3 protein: ASSQARPGGAF
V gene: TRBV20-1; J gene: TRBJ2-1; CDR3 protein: SARDRGRGDEQF
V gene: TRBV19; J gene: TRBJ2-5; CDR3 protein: ASSNGETQY
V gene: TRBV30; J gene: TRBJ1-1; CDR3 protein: AWDERALTTEAF
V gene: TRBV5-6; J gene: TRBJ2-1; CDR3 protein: ASSFPAGGDEQF
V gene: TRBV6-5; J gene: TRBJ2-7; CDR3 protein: ASSSRTRTAYEQY
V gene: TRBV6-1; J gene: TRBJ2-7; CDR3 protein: ASRQTGTGIHEQY
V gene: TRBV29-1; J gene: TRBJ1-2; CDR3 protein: SALTPGSRSHGYT
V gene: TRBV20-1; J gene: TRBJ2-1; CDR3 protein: SARDPTSGGLQPYNEQF
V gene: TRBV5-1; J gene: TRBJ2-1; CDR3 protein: ASSFRTSGGTFYNEQF